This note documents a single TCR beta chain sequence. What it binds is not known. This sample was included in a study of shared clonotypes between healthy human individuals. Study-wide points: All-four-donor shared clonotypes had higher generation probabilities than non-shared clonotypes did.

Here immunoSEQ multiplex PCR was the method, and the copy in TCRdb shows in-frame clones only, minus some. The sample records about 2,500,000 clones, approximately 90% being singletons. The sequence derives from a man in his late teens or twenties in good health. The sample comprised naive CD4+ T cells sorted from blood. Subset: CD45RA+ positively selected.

The CDR3 here is CASSPRSDNEQFF. DNA of the CDR3: TGTGCCAGCAGCCCTCGGAGTGACAATGAGCAGTTCTTC. The J gene is TRBJ2-1, the V gene TRBV11-3; D is undetermined. CDR3 length equals 13 residues. The germline CDR1 and CDR2 sequences are SGHNT and YENEEA. The V end lost 5 bases, the J end lost 5 bases, and 10 bases lay between the germline ends.